This paragraph covers one T cell receptor (beta chain) sequence. Its antigen is not identified. PCR used 60 Vbeta primers and 13 Jbeta primers. Under the authors' procedure: Roughly 11 million of the roughly 80 million unique TCR beta chains counted in a later analysis were shared. The table came from immunoSEQ multiplex PCR; TCRdb's copy has only in-frame clones and leaves some out. V and J calls and clone size are given by that table; D and trimming were obtained from the DNA. The table has more than 150,000 clones, more than 75% seen once. The sample is drawn from a study of cytomegalovirus exposure and HLA in healthy donors. Study background: In terms of ancestry, the Caucasian-associated cluster contained about four fifths of the roughly 400 genotyped donors. Findings and limits, study-wide: A later analysis reportedly found fewer N-insertions in an Asian-associated ancestry cluster than the approximately 700-donor mean. A missense variant in DCLRE1C was later tied to TCR beta V- and J-gene trimming.

The TCR comes from a woman aged 30 to 39 in good health and CMV-seropositive. The source material was PBMCs.

CDR3 sequence: CASRGRPINYGYTF. CDR3 in DNA: TGTGCCAGCAGAGGCAGGCCCATCAACTATGGCTACACCTTC. The J gene is TRBJ1-2, the V gene TRBV28; D remains ambiguous. The CDR3 spans 14 residues. Germline V lookup: CDR1 MDHEN, CDR2 SYDVKM. V gave up 6 bases and J gave up 2 bases, with 13 bases separating them.